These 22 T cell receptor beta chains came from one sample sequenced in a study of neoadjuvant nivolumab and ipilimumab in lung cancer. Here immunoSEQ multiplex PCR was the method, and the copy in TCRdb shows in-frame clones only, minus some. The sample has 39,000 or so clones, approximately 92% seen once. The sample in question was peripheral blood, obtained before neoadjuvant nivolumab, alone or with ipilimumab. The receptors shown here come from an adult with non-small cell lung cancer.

The chain's CDR3 is CASRETSGATDTQYF. The CDR3 bases are TGTGCCAGTAGGGAGACTAGCGGGGCCACAGATACGCAGTATTTT. The V call is TRBV19, the J call TRBJ2-3, with 11 nucleotides matching TRBD2. Per germline, CDR1 LNHDA and CDR2 SQIVND (reference sequence). The CDR3 totals 15 residues. V shed 6 bases and J 2 bases; nucleotides not matched to a gene: 4. Using reference TRBV19 and TRBJ2-3 for the parts outside the CDR3, the full variable domain is DGGITQSPKYLFRKEGQNVTLSCEQNLNHDAMYWYRQDPGQGLRLIYYSQIVNDFQKGDIAEGYSVSREKKESFPLTVTSAQKNPTAFYLCASRETSGATDTQYFGPGTRLTVL.

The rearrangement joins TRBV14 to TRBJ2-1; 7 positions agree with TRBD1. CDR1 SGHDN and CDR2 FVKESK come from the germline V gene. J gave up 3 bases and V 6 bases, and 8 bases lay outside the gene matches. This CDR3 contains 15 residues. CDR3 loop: CASRSTGERYNEQFF. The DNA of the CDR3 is TGTGCCAGCAGGTCTACAGGGGAACGCTACAATGAGCAGTTCTTC.

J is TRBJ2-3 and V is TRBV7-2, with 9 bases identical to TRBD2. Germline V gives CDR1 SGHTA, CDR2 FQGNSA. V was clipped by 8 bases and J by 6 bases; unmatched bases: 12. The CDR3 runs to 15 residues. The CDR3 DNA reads TGTGCCAGCGCATTCGGCGGGAGGGGCGCCGATACGCAGTATTTT. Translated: CASAFGGRGADTQYF.

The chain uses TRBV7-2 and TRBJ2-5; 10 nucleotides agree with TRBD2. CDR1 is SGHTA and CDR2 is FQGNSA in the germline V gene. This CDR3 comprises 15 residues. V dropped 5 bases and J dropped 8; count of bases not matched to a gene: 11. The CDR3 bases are TGTGCCAGCAGCACTAGGACTAGCGGAAGGGGAACCCAGTACTTC. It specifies CASSTRTSGRGTQYF.

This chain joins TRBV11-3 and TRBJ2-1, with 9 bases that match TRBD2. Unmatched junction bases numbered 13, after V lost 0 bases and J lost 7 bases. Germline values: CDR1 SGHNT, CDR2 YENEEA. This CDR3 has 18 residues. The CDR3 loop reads CASSLEMVLAGGQNEQFF. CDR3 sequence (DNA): TGTGCCAGCAGCTTAGAGATGGTCCTCGCGGGAGGGCAGAATGAGCAGTTCTTC.

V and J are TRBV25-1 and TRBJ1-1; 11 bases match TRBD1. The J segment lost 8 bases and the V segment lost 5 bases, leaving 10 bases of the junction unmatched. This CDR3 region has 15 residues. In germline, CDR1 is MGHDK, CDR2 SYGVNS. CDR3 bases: TGTGCCAGCAGTAATCTGCGGACAGGGGGCTCAGAAGCTTTCTTT. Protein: CASSNLRTGGSEAFF.

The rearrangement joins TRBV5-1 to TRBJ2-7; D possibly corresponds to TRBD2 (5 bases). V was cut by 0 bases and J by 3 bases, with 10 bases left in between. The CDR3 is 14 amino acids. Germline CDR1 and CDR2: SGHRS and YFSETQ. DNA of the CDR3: TGCGCCAGCAGCTTGGACTACGGAGGCTACGAGCAGTACTTC. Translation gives CASSLDYGGYEQYF.

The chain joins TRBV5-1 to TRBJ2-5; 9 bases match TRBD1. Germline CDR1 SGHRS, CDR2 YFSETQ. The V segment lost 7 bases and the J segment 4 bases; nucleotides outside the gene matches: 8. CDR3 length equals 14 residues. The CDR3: CASDRDRVGETQYF. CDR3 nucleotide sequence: TGCGCCAGCGACCGGGACAGGGTGGGAGAGACCCAGTACTTC.

CDR3 in amino acids: CASTGGLAGGETQYF. CDR3 nucleotide sequence: TGTGCCAGCACCGGGGGGCTAGCGGGAGGAGAGACCCAGTACTTC. The genes are TRBV9 and TRBJ2-5; 11 bases map to TRBD2. Germline CDR1 SGDLS, CDR2 YYNGEE. Trimming took 6 bases from V and 4 from J; bases not matched to a gene: 8. CDR3 size: 15 residues. The variable domain in full, completed from reference TRBV9 and TRBJ2-5, reads DSGVTQTPKHLITATGQRVTLRCSPRSGDLSVYWYQQSLDQGLQFLIQYYNGEERAKGNILERFSAQQFPDLHSELNLSSLELGDSALYFCASTGGLAGGETQYFGPGTRLLVL.

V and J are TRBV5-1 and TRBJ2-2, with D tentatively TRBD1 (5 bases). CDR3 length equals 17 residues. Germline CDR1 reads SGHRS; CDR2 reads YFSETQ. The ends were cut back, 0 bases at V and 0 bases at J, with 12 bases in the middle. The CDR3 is CASSLGVTGTNTGELFF. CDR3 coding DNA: TGCGCCAGCAGCTTGGGGGTTACAGGAACGAACACCGGGGAGCTGTTTTTT.

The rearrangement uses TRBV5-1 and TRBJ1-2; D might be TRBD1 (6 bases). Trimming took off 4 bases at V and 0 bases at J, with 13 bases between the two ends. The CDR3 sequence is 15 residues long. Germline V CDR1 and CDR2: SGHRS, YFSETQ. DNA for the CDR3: TGCGCCAGCAGCACCGGACAGCCTCCTAACTATGGCTACACCTTC. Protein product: CASSTGQPPNYGYTF. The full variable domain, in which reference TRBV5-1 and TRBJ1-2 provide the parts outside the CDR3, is KAGVTQTPRYLIKTRGQQVTLSCSPISGHRSVSWYQQTPGQGLQFLFEYFSETQRNKGNFPGRFSGRQFSNSRSEMNVSTLELGDSALYLCASSTGQPPNYGYTFGSGTRLTVV.

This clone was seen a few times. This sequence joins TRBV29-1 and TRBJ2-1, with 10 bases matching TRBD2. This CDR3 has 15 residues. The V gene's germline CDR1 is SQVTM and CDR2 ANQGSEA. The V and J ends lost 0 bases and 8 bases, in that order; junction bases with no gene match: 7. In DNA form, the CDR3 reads TGCAGCGTTGAAGACAGAGGCCTAGCGGGAGATGAGCAGTTCTTC. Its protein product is CSVEDRGLAGDEQFF.

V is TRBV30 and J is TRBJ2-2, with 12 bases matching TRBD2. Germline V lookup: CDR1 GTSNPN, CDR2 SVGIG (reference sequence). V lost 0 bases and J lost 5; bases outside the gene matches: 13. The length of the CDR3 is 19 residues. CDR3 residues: CAWSVHGLLAGGQTGELFF. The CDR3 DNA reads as TGTGCCTGGAGTGTACATGGTTTACTAGCGGGAGGTCAAACCGGGGAGCTGTTTTTT.

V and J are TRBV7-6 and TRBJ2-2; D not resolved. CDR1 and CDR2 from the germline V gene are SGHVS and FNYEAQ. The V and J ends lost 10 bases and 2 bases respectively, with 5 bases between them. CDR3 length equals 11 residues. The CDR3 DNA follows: TGTGCCACCCATAACACCGGGGAGCTGTTTTTT. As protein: CATHNTGELFF.

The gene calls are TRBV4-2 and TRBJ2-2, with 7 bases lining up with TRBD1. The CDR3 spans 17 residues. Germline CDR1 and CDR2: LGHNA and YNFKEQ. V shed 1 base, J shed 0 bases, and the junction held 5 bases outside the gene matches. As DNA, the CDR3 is TGTGCCAGCAGCCAAGGGGGGACAGATCCGAACACCGGGGAGCTGTTTTTT. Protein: CASSQGGTDPNTGELFF.

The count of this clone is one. The CDR3 coding sequence is TGCGCCAGCAGCCAAGGCAGGTTCGATCAGCCCCAGCATTTT. Its protein product is CASSQGRFDQPQHF. The J gene is TRBJ1-5, the V gene TRBV4-3, with D unclear. This CDR3 spans 14 amino acids. V lost 1 base, J lost 5 bases, and 9 bases lay in between. The germline V gene encodes CDR1 LGHNA and CDR2 YSLEER.

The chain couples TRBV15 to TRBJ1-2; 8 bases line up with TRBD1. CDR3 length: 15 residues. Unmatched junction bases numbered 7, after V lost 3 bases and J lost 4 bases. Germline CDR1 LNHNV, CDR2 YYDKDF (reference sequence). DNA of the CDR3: TGTGCCACCAGCAGTGCTGGACAGGGAAGCTATGGCTACACCTTC. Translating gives CATSSAGQGSYGYTF.

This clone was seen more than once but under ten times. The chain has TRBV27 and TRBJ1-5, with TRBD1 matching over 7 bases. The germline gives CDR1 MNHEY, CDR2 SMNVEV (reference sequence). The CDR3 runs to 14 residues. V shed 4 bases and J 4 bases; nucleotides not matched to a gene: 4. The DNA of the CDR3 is TGTGCCAGCAGTTACCGGGACAGTAATCAGCCCCAGCATTTT. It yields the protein CASSYRDSNQPQHF.

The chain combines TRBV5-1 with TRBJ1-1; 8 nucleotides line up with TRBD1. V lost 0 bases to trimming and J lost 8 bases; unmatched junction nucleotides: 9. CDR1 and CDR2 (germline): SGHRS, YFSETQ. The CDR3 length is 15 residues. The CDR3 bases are TGCGCCAGCAGCTTGGAAGGACAGGGAGTGACGGAAGCTTTCTTT. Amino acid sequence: CASSLEGQGVTEAFF. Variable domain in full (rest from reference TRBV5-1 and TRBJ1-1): KAGVTQTPRYLIKTRGQQVTLSCSPISGHRSVSWYQQTPGQGLQFLFEYFSETQRNKGNFPGRFSGRQFSNSRSEMNVSTLELGDSALYLCASSLEGQGVTEAFFGQGTRLTVV.

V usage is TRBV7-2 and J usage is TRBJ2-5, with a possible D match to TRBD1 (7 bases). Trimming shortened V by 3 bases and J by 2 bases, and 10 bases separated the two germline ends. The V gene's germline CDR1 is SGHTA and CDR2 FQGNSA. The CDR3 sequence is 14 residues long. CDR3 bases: TGTGCCAGCAGCTTTTCAGGGGGGCAAGAGACCCAGTACTTC. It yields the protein CASSFSGGQETQYF.

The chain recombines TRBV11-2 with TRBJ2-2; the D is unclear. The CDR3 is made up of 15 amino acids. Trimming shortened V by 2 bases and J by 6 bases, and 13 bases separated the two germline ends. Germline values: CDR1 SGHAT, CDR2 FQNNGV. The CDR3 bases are TGTGCCAGCAGCTTAAACCTAGTATTTTCCGGGGAGCTGTTTTTT. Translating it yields CASSLNLVFSGELFF.

The CDR3 DNA reads TGTGCCAGCAGCCCCGGACAGGGGGCGACGGGGACCCAGTACTTC. It encodes CASSPGQGATGTQYF. The V and J genes are TRBV11-2 and TRBJ2-5; 11 bases are a match to TRBD1. This CDR3 has 15 amino acids. The J segment lost 7 bases and the V segment lost 5 bases, leaving 9 bases of the junction unmatched. The germline CDR1 and CDR2 sequences are SGHAT and FQNNGV.